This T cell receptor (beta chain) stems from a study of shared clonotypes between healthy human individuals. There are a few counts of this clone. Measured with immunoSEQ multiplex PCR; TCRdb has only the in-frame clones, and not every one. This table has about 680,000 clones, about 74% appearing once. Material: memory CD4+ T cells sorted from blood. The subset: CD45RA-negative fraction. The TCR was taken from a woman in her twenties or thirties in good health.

CDR3 bases: TGTGCCAGCAGCGTAAGGGCGGGAGGCACAGATACGCAGTATTTT. It yields the protein CASSVRAGGTDTQYF. V gene TRBV9 combines with J gene TRBJ2-3; 7 nucleotides line up with TRBD2. Germline V gene data show CDR1 as SGDLS and CDR2 as YYNGEE. The CDR3 covers 15 residues. The J segment lost 1 base and the V segment lost 1 base, leaving 3 bases of the junction unmatched. Complete variable domain (other parts from reference TRBV9 and TRBJ2-3): DSGVTQTPKHLITATGQRVTLRCSPRSGDLSVYWYQQSLDQGLQFLIQYYNGEERAKGNILERFSAQQFPDLHSELNLSSLELGDSALYFCASSVRAGGTDTQYFGPGTRLTVL.